This TCR beta chain was obtained from a study of T-cell memory formation after mild COVID-19. Background on the study: TCR clusters were mostly donor specific.

General study points: A second wave expanding day 15 to 37 was CD4+-biased; contracting clones were balanced. Pre-infection memory contained some responding clones, which suggested that cross-reactive memory had joined. The SARS-CoV-2 specificity of second-wave clones reaching peak at day 37 remained unverified.

The CDR3 sequence is 11 residues long. The V gene end was trimmed by 8 bases and the J gene end by 6 bases; junction bases not matched to a gene: 4. The germline V gene encodes CDR1 MNHEY and CDR2 SVGEGT. TCRdb ran MiXCR on the 5' RACE reads and lists one entry per CDR3 protein. Of about 62,000 distinct CDR3 sequences detected, 9.3% appear once; the ten largest clones hold less than 1.5%. Only a few counts were recorded for this clonotype. Its antigen is unidentified. Sequences were obtained from PBMCs or a T cell subset sorted from them (not recorded which). The TCR sequence derives from a man younger than 30 who had mild COVID-19 (a few samples of this study predate the infection). Cell type and time point are not known. The rearrangement uses TRBV6-2 or TRBV6-3 and TRBJ2-7, with 7 positions matching TRBD2. In DNA form, the CDR3 reads TGTGCCAGCTCTAGGGAGGGCGAGCAGTACGTC. Translation: CASSREGEQYV.